The 7 T cell receptor beta chains below come from one sample, sequenced in a study of blood T cell repertoires in COVID-19. TCRdb keeps only in-frame clones here, not all; method: immunoSEQ multiplex PCR. The profile covers under 500,000 clones, with nearly 90% appearing a single time and 1.5% to 2% taken by the ten largest. The specimen sequenced was PBMCs or T cells enriched from blood (not recorded which). These TCRs come from a young woman with acute COVID-19.

The chain has TRBV15 and TRBJ1-2; 8 positions match TRBD1. CDR1 and CDR2 (germline): LNHNV, YYDKDF (reference sequence). The CDR3 length is 15 residues. Trimming at V came to 5 bases and at J to 6 bases, leaving 11 bases not matched to a gene. CDR3 bases: TGTGCCACCAGCTCGGACAGGGAGATCCGGGATGGCTACACCTTC. Its protein is CATSSDREIRDGYTF. The whole variable domain, filled in from reference TRBV15 and TRBJ1-2, reads DAMVIQNPRYQVTQFGKPVTLSCSQTLNHNVMYWYQQKSSQAPKLLFHYYDKDFNNEADTPDNFQSRRPNTSFCFLDIRSPGLGDTAMYLCATSSDREIRDGYTFGSGTRLTVV.

The gene calls are TRBV3-1 (or the pseudogene TRBV3-2) and TRBJ2-7; D perhaps matches TRBD1 (5 bases). V lost 5 bases and J 4 bases, leaving 15 bases between the germline ends. The CDR3 has 14 residues. The germline CDR1 and CDR2 sequences are LGHDT and YNNKEL (reference sequence). CDR3 amino acids: CASSAQTVWYEQYF. The CDR3 DNA sequence: TGTGCCAGCAGCGCCCAGACAGTCTGGTACGAGCAGTACTTC.

The V call is TRBV28, the J call TRBJ2-7, with 8 bases matching TRBD2. Trimming removed 5 bases from V and 5 bases from J; junction bases left unmatched: 8. In germline, CDR1 is MDHEN, CDR2 SYDVKM. This CDR3 is 14 amino acids long. The CDR3 sequence: CASSGREGVHEQYF. In DNA, the CDR3 is TGTGCCAGCAGTGGTCGGGAGGGTGTTCACGAGCAGTACTTC.

CDR3 loop: CASNTEGGGGNQPQHF. The CDR3 bases are TGTGCCAGCAACACCGAAGGGGGGGGCGGCAATCAGCCCCAGCATTTT. The rearrangement uses TRBV2 and TRBJ1-5, with TRBD1 as a possible D gene (6 bases). Germline-derived CDR1 and CDR2 are SNHLY and FYNNEI. V was pared by 7 bases and J by 2 bases, with 18 bases between. This CDR3 is built from 16 residues.

J is TRBJ1-2 and V is TRBV9; 9 bases are a match to TRBD1. Per germline, CDR1 SGDLS and CDR2 YYNGEE. Trimming cost V 4 bases and J 7 bases; bases outside gene matches: 11. CDR3 size: 15 residues. The CDR3 loop is CASSPRDREQIGYTF. For the CDR3, the DNA is TGTGCCAGCAGCCCCCGGGACAGGGAACAAATTGGCTACACCTTC.

The V gene is TRBV6-5, the J gene TRBJ2-7, with unresolved D. In germline, CDR1 is MNHEY, CDR2 SVGAGI. Deletions cut 0 bases from V and 7 bases from J, with 13 bases between. This CDR3 spans 14 amino acids. DNA of the CDR3: TGTGCCAGCAGTTACTCGAGGTCTGACCATGAGCAGTACTTC. Its protein product is CASSYSRSDHEQYF.

This clone was recorded only once. The chain carries TRBV30 and TRBJ1-3; D is undetermined. CDR3 length: 14 amino acids. Germline lookup yields CDR1 GTSNPN and CDR2 SVGIG (reference sequence). Between the trimmed V and J ends, which lost 0 bases and 1 base, there was a span of 7 bases. The CDR3 sequence is CAWSVKQSGNTIYF. The CDR3 DNA is TGTGCCTGGAGTGTAAAACAATCTGGAAACACCATATATTTT.